The 14 T cell receptor beta chains reported below all come from one sample, sequenced in a study of T-cell reconstitution after alpha-beta-depleted transplantation in children. Unique molecular identifiers were used in preparing the TCRbeta library. TCRdb re-analysed the PCR reads in MiXCR, keeping a single row per CDR3 protein. The table includes 400,000 to 500,000 distinct CDR3 sequences, roughly 10% detected once. The material was PBMCs from the stem cell graft donor, obtained from the stem cell graft. The receptors were sampled from a human donor who donated a stem cell graft to a child with acute myeloid leukemia.

The rearrangement links TRBV9 to TRBJ2-7; 9 bases align to TRBD1. In germline, CDR1 is SGDLS, CDR2 YYNGEE. V trimming: 1 base; J trimming: 2 bases; junction bases outside the gene matches: 4. The CDR3 has 15 amino acids. The CDR3 DNA sequence: TGTGCCAGCAGCGTATCCGGGACAGGGACCTACGAGCAGTACTTC. It yields the protein CASSVSGTGTYEQYF. Together with reference TRBV9 and TRBJ2-7, the CDR3 gives the full variable domain: DSGVTQTPKHLITATGQRVTLRCSPRSGDLSVYWYQQSLDQGLQFLIQYYNGEERAKGNILERFSAQQFPDLHSELNLSSLELGDSALYFCASSVSGTGTYEQYFGPGTRLTVT.

In nucleotides, the CDR3 is TGCAGTGCTGGCCTCCCCTATAATTCACCCCTCCACTTT. This sequence encodes CSAGLPYNSPLHF. The chain recombines TRBV20-1 with TRBJ1-6; D is ambiguous. This CDR3 comprises 13 residues. Trimming took off 5 bases at V and 2 bases at J, with 7 bases between the two ends. Germline-derived CDR1 and CDR2 are DFQATT and SNEGSKA (reference sequence).

The V gene is TRBV15, the J gene TRBJ1-5, with D unresolved. The CDR3 is made up of 14 amino acids. From germline, CDR1 is LNHNV and CDR2 YYDKDF (reference sequence). V gave up 0 bases and J gave up 2 bases, with 5 bases separating them. The DNA for the CDR3 is TGTGCCACCAGCAGAGACGCGGGCAATCAGCCCCAGCATTTT. This codes for CATSRDAGNQPQHF.

J is TRBJ1-2 and V is TRBV20-1, with unresolved D. V was clipped by 7 bases and J by 0 bases, with 6 bases between them. Germline V gene lookup returns CDR1 DFQATT and CDR2 SNEGSKA (reference sequence). The CDR3 contains 11 residues. Here the CDR3 reads CSVRANYGYTF. CDR3 bases: TGCAGTGTCAGAGCTAACTATGGCTACACCTTC.

This clonotype occurred a few times. V gene TRBV19 combines with J gene TRBJ2-5, with D perhaps matching TRBD2 (6 bases). The length of the CDR3 is 15 residues. The V end was cut by 4 bases, the J end by 7 bases, with 19 bases between. Per germline, CDR1 LNHDA and CDR2 SQIVND (reference sequence). In DNA, the CDR3 is TGTGCCAGTAGTACAACCGGGACTGGTCGTGGGACCCAGTACTTC. Residues: CASSTTGTGRGTQYF.

The chain recombines TRBV20-1 with TRBJ1-1; D may be TRBD1 (6 bases). The ends were cut back, 5 bases at V and 0 bases at J, with 13 bases in the middle. Germline lookup yields CDR1 DFQATT and CDR2 SNEGSKA (reference sequence). The CDR3 has 14 residues. Here the CDR3 reads CSAPKQGMNTEAFF. For the CDR3, the DNA is TGCAGTGCTCCTAAACAGGGAATGAACACTGAAGCTTTCTTT.

The chain employs TRBV6-5 and TRBJ1-1; no definite D call. Germline-derived CDR1 and CDR2 are MNHEY and SVGAGI. This CDR3 spans 14 amino acids. Between the trimmed V and J ends, which lost 2 bases and 1 base, there was a span of 8 bases. The CDR3 nucleotides are TGTGCCAGCAGTTACGCGGGTCAGAACACTGAAGCTTTCTTT. Its protein product is CASSYAGQNTEAFF.

At least ten counts were recorded for this clonotype. The rearrangement links TRBV7-2 to TRBJ2-3; D is ambiguous. The germline V gene has CDR1 SGHTA and CDR2 FQGNSA. The CDR3 sequence is 11 residues long. Trimming took off 6 bases at V and 6 bases at J, with 7 bases between the two ends. As DNA, the CDR3 is TGTGCCAGCAGTTTAAAGGATACGCAGTATTTT. The encoded protein is CASSLKDTQYF. Full variable domain (remainder filled in from reference TRBV7-2 and TRBJ2-3): GAGVSQSPSNKVTEKGKDVELRCDPISGHTALYWYRQSLGQGLEFLIYFQGNSAPDKSGLPSDRFSAERTGGSVSTLTIQRTQQEDSAVYLCASSLKDTQYFGPGTRLTVL.

This clonotype has more than one count but fewer than ten. The chain carries TRBV4-1 and TRBJ1-2; tentatively, D is TRBD1 (6 bases). CDR1 MGHRA and CDR2 YSYEKL come from the germline V gene. The V gene lost 0 bases and the J gene lost 3 bases, with 11 bases spanning the gap. The CDR3 spans 15 residues. The CDR3 bases are TGCGCCAGCAGCCAAGAAACAGGGCGGGACTATGGCTACACCTTC. It encodes CASSQETGRDYGYTF.

In this sample, this clonotype turned up many times. The chain combines TRBV4-2 with TRBJ1-1; D unclear. The length of the CDR3 is 13 residues. Looked up from germline, CDR1 is LGHNA and CDR2 is YNFKEQ. Trimming pared 5 bases from V and 1 base from J, leaving 8 bases between. The CDR3 loop is CASSEPANTEAFF. The CDR3 DNA reads as TGTGCCAGCAGCGAGCCAGCGAACACTGAAGCTTTCTTT.

This clonotype was seen a handful of times. This rearrangement joins TRBV9 to TRBJ2-1, with D tentatively TRBD1 (6 bases). V was cut by 4 bases and J by 5 bases, with 10 bases left in between. Germline V CDR1 and CDR2: SGDLS, YYNGEE. The CDR3 length is 13 residues. This chain's CDR3 is CASSNNRDNEQFF. DNA for the CDR3: TGTGCCAGCAGCAACAACAGGGACAATGAGCAGTTCTTC.

This sequence joins TRBV4-3 and TRBJ1-4; TRBD1 aligns across 8 bases. V dropped 2 bases and J dropped 5; count of bases not matched to a gene: 1. The CDR3 extends over 14 amino acids. Germline-derived CDR1 and CDR2 are LGHNA and YSLEER. DNA of the CDR3: TGCGCCAGCAGCCAAAGACAGGGGAATGAAAAACTGTTTTTT. This gives the protein CASSQRQGNEKLFF.

The table lists this clonotype with many counts. The J gene is TRBJ1-1, the V gene TRBV6-5; weak D call: TRBD1 (5 bases). The CDR3 extends over 16 amino acids. With 2 bases removed from V and 0 bases from J, the gap between germline ends came to 13 bases. Germline loops: CDR1 MNHEY, CDR2 SVGAGI. The CDR3 protein is CASSYTPGVMNTEAFF. Written as DNA, the CDR3 is TGTGCCAGCAGTTACACACCGGGGGTTATGAACACTGAAGCTTTCTTT.

The chain employs TRBV7-2 and TRBJ1-4; unclear D gene. The CDR3 contains 14 residues. The V end was cut by 5 bases, the J end by 8 bases, with 15 bases between. The germline V gene encodes CDR1 SGHTA and CDR2 FQGNSA. The CDR3 here is CASSPDPLGEKLFF. CDR3 bases: TGTGCCAGCAGCCCAGACCCCCTGGGGGAAAAACTGTTTTTT.